This T cell receptor (beta chain) was found in a study of beta chain features in type 1 diabetes. One heparinised blood draw, averaging around 0.12 L, came from each donor. Sorted populations all had greater than 98% purity. TCRB transcripts that were expressed got sequenced, as all of the isolated RNA had been reverse transcribed. The assay was immunoSEQ multiplex PCR, and TCRdb's table has in-frame clones only and misses some. The sample contains 230,000 or so clones, more than 15% of which appear only once. Regarding this clone: Its antigen is still unknown. The junction and the germline gene differ at one end; a read error may be behind it.

The CDR3 loop spans 17 amino acids. Looked up from germline, CDR1 is MNHNS and CDR2 is SASEGT. Study results and caveats: Researchers could not determine here whether HLA type influences TCRB rearrangement. An over-representation of cells with high TCR expression could result from cDNA sequencing. Patients with Type 1 diabetes showed moderately but significantly shorter TCRB CDR3s in all four CD4+ subsets.

The genes are TRBV6-1 and TRBJ2-7, with 12 positions matching TRBD2. The receptor was isolated from a man aged 25 to 45 with type 1 diabetes. Sequences were obtained from naive CD4+ T cells from blood. In DNA form, the CDR3 reads TGTGCCATCAGTGAGTCGAGTCTAGCGGGAGGGAGCCACGAGCAGTACTTC. Translating gives CAISESSLAGGSHEQYF.